Here is one T cell receptor (beta chain) with its context. This record belongs to a study of blood T cell repertoires in COVID-19. Clones were sequenced by immunoSEQ multiplex PCR, and TCRdb holds only the in-frame ones, with some missing. The table records 150,000 to 200,000 clones, 84% of them present only once. The origin of this receptor is a man in his fifties who had recovered from COVID-19. The specimen was PBMCs or T cells enriched from blood (not recorded which).

This CDR3 reads CASSRQGDSPLHF. The CDR3 DNA is TGTGCCAGCTCACGCCAGGGGGATTCACCCCTCCACTTT. The rearrangement uses TRBV18 and TRBJ1-6; 7 bases fit TRBD1. CDR1 and CDR2 from the germline V gene are KGHSH and LQKENI. The length of the CDR3 is 13 residues. The ends lost 4 bases at V and 8 bases at J; junction bases unmatched: 2.